This TCR beta chain was documented in a study of OX40 agonist ivuxolimab in advanced cancers. Study at large: Patients with prior anti-PD-1, anti-PD-L1 or anti-CTLA-4 therapy were eligible; about 40% had some. Points from the study as a whole: Compared with CD4+, CD8+ T cells on average had more expanded clones.

Only in-frame clones appear in the TCRdb table, and some are missing; sequencing was by immunoSEQ multiplex PCR. The repertoire has under 35,000 clones, over 75% of them found once; the top ten carry 9.5% to 12%. CDR1 SEHNR and CDR2 FQNEAQ come from the germline V gene (reference sequence). The J segment lost 11 bases and the V segment lost 4 bases, leaving 7 bases of the junction unmatched. The CDR3 covers 12 residues. Notes on this clone: The antigen is undetermined.

The TCR was taken from an adult with an advanced solid tumor such as melanoma, head and neck, liver or kidney cancer. The chain couples TRBV7-9 to TRBJ1-1; 7 bases agree with TRBD1. Specimen: CD4+ or CD8+ T cells sorted from blood, collected in a trial of the OX40 agonist ivuxolimab. CDR3 in DNA: TGTGCCAGCAGCTCTTCCGGGACAGCTGCTTTCTTT. It encodes CASSSSGTAAFF. The full variable domain, with the rest looked up from reference TRBV7-9 and TRBJ1-1, is DTGVSQNPRHKITKRGQNVTFRCDPISEHNRLYWYRQTLGQGPEFLTYFQNEAQLEKSRLLSDRFSAERPKGSFSTLEIQRTEQGDSAMYLCASSSSGTAAFFGQGTRLTVV.